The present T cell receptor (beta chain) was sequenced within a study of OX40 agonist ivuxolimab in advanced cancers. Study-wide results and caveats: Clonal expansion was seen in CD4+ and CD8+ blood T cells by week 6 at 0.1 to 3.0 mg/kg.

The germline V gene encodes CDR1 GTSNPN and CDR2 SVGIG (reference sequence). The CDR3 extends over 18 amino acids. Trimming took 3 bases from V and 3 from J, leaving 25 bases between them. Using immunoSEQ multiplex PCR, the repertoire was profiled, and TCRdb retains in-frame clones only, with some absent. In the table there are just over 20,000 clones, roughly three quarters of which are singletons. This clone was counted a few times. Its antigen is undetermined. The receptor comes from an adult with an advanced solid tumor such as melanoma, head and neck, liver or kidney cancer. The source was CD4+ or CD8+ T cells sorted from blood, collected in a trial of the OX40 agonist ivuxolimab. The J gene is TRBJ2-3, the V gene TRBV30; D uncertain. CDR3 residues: CAWRPFTGSFDLTDTQYF. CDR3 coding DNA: TGTGCCTGGAGACCTTTCACGGGTTCCTTCGACCTTACAGATACGCAGTATTTT. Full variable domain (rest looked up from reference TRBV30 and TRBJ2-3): SQTIHQWPATLVQPVGSPLSLECTVEGTSNPNLYWYRQAAGRGLQLLFYSVGIGQISSEVPQNLSASRPQDRQFILSSKKLLLSDSGFYLCAWRPFTGSFDLTDTQYFGPGTRLTVL.